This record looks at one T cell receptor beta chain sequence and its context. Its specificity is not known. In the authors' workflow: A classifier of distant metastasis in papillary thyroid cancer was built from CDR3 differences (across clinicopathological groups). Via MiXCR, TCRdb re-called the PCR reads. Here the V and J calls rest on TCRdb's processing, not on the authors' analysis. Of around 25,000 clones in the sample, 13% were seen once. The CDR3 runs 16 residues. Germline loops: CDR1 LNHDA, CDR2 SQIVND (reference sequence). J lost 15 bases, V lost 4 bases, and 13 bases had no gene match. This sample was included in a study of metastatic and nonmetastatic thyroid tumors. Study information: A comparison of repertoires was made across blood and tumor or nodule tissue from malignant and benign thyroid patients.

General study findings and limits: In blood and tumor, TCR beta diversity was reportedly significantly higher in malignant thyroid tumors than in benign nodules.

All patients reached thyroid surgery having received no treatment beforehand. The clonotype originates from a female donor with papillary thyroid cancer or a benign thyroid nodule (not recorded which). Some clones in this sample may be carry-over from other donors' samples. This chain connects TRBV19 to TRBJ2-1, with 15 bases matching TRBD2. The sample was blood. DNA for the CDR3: TGTGCCAGTAGTACAGGGGGGACTAGCGGGAGGTGGGTGGGGTTCTTC. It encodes CASSTGGTSGRWVGFF.